This TCR beta chain is from a study of cytotoxic CD8 clonotypes in ibrutinib-treated CLL. Study details: Response sampling took place at median 12 months of treatment, range 6 to 36. General study results and limits: Before falling back toward baseline at progression, clonality had risen at the time of ibrutinib response. Public clonotypes proved infrequent, and on treatment they shrank or remained steady.

The repertoire was sequenced with immunoSEQ multiplex PCR; TCRdb's copy has only in-frame clones and lacks some. This table holds roughly 200,000 clones, 60% to 80% found once. Trimming cost V 7 bases and J 3 bases, with 16 bases left between them. This CDR3 has 14 residues. Germline loops: CDR1 SGHRS, CDR2 YFSETQ. Points on this clone: Its antigen remains unknown.

This sequence joins TRBV5-1 and TRBJ2-5; D possibly corresponds to TRBD2 (5 bases). This sample comprised PBMCs, obtained after 12 months of ibrutinib treatment. The sequence was obtained from a human donor with chronic lymphocytic leukemia. Here the CDR3 DNA reads TGCGCCAGCTCTGAGGGTTGGACGGAAGAGACCCAGTACTTC. The encoded protein is CASSEGWTEETQYF.